Listed below are T cell receptor beta chains from one sample, sequenced in a study of cytomegalovirus exposure and HLA in healthy donors. Clones were sequenced by immunoSEQ multiplex PCR, and TCRdb holds only the in-frame ones, with some missing. The sample consists of about 200,000 clones, about 81% of them appearing once. The sequencing sample was made of PBMCs. The receptor set was obtained from a woman between 50 and 59 years old in good health and CMV-seropositive. Both conserved end residues are part of each CDR3. A D gene is named only where the DNA matches it firmly. Expanded clones are given a class, and other clones once, few, many or no size at all.

size: NA; V: TRBV2; J: TRBJ1-5; D: NA; CDR3: CATWTRTQPQHF; DNA: TGTGCCACCTGGACAAGAACTCAGCCCCAGCATTTT
size: NA; V: TRBV5-6; J: TRBJ2-3; D: TRBD2; CDR3: CASSLRRGSVTDTQYF; DNA: TGTGCCAGCAGCTTGCGACGCGGGAGCGTTACAGATACGCAGTATTTT
size: NA; V: TRBV5-5; J: TRBJ2-7; D: TRBD1; CDR3: CASSFAGQGLREQYF; DNA: TGTGCCAGCAGCTTCGCGGGACAGGGCTTGAGGGAGCAGTACTTC
size: few; V: TRBV28; J: TRBJ2-3; D: TRBD2; CDR3: CASSLQRGGNADTQYF; DNA: TGTGCCAGCAGTTTACAGCGGGGGGGTAACGCAGATACGCAGTATTTT
size: NA; V: TRBV5-5; J: TRBJ1-1; D: NA; CDR3: CASSLVVARSPEAFF; DNA: TGTGCCAGCAGCTTGGTGGTGGCCCGTTCACCCGAAGCTTTCTTT
size: NA; V: TRBV19; J: TRBJ2-1; D: TRBD1; CDR3: CASSIGRQGSSYNEQFF; DNA: TGTGCCAGTAGCATAGGTAGACAGGGCAGCTCCTACAATGAGCAGTTCTTC
size: NA; V: TRBV7-9; J: TRBJ2-7; D: TRBD1; CDR3: CASSLQGLSHEQYF; DNA: TGTGCCAGCAGCCTACAGGGGCTCTCCCACGAGCAGTACTTC
size: NA; V: TRBV4-3; J: TRBJ1-1; D: TRBD1; CDR3: CASSPADRGTEAFF; DNA: TGCGCCAGCAGCCCGGCAGACAGGGGAACTGAAGCTTTCTTT
size: NA; V: TRBV7-2; J: TRBJ2-1; D: TRBD2; CDR3: CASSLGSGGPGEQFF; DNA: TGTGCCAGCAGCTTAGGTAGCGGGGGGCCGGGTGAGCAGTTCTTC
size: NA; V: TRBV11-3; J: TRBJ2-1; D: TRBD2; CDR3: CASSLGLTSGPGNEQFF; DNA: TGTGCCAGCAGCTTAGGGTTGACTAGCGGGCCCGGGAATGAGCAGTTCTTC
size: few; V: TRBV28; J: TRBJ1-2; D: NA; CDR3: CASRSGGAGGYTF; DNA: TGTGCCAGCAGATCCGGGGGGGCGGGTGGCTACACCTTC
size: NA; V: TRBV5-4; J: TRBJ2-5; D: TRBD2; CDR3: CASSLGPAGGQETQYF; DNA: TGTGCCAGCAGCTTGGGCCCAGCGGGGGGCCAAGAGACCCAGTACTTC
size: NA; V: TRBV6-6; J: TRBJ2-7; D: NA; CDR3: CASSYSRGSAGYEQYF; DNA: TGTGCCAGCAGTTACTCGCGTGGTAGCGCGGGTTACGAGCAGTACTTC
size: NA; V: TRBV19; J: TRBJ2-5; D: TRBD2; CDR3: CASSRKREGLQETQYF; DNA: TGTGCCAGTAGTAGAAAGCGGGAGGGCTTACAGGAGACCCAGTACTTC
size: once; V: TRBV15; J: TRBJ2-6; D: NA; CDR3: CATSAQRSGANGLTF; DNA: TGTGCCACCAGCGCCCAGCGCTCTGGGGCCAACGGCCTGACTTTC
size: few; V: TRBV11-1; J: TRBJ2-4; D: NA; CDR3: CASIHRRQLAKNIQYF; DNA: TGTGCCAGCATCCACCGCCGACAGCTAGCCAAAAACATTCAGTACTTC
size: NA; V: TRBV4-1; J: TRBJ1-5; D: TRBD1; CDR3: CASSLGQGDNQPQHF; DNA: TGCGCCAGCAGCCTAGGACAGGGCGATAATCAGCCCCAGCATTTT
size: NA; V: TRBV29-1; J: TRBJ2-7; D: TRBD1; CDR3: CSIRTGLLSYEQYF; DNA: TGCAGCATTCGGACAGGGCTTCTCTCCTACGAGCAGTACTTC
size: NA; V: TRBV10-1; J: TRBJ2-1; D: TRBD2; CDR3: CASSESREGQNEQFF; DNA: TGCGCCAGCAGTGAGTCGCGGGAGGGCCAGAATGAGCAGTTCTTC
size: once; V: TRBV7-9; J: TRBJ1-4; D: NA; CDR3: CASSLGGPLGEKLFF; DNA: TGTGCCAGCAGCTTAGGGGGCCCGCTCGGGGAAAAACTGTTTTTT
size: NA; V: TRBV4-3; J: TRBJ1-1; D: NA; CDR3: CASSQETGKRAFF; DNA: TGCGCCAGCAGCCAAGAGACAGGCAAAAGAGCTTTCTTT
size: NA; V: TRBV25-1; J: TRBJ2-7; D: NA; CDR3: CASRSGTGSYEQYF; DNA: TGTGCCAGCAGGAGCGGGACAGGTTCCTACGAGCAGTACTTC
size: NA; V: TRBV5-1; J: TRBJ2-2; D: NA; CDR3: CASSPYTGELFF; DNA: TGCGCCAGCAGCCCATACACCGGGGAGCTGTTTTTT
size: once; V: TRBV28; J: TRBJ1-1; D: NA; CDR3: CASSLKQENTEAFF; DNA: TGTGCCAGCAGTCTCAAACAGGAGAACACTGAAGCTTTCTTT
size: once; V: TRBV7-9; J: TRBJ2-7; D: TRBD1; CDR3: CSSSPRTGFDEQYF; DNA: TGTTCCAGCAGCCCCCGGACAGGGTTCGACGAGCAGTACTTC
size: NA; V: TRBV5-5; J: TRBJ2-7; D: NA; CDR3: CASSPQQGFYEQYF; DNA: TGTGCCAGCAGCCCACAACAGGGATTCTACGAGCAGTACTTC
size: NA; V: TRBV10-3; J: TRBJ2-5; D: TRBD2; CDR3: CAISSSGEIQETQYF; DNA: TGTGCCATCAGTTCTAGCGGGGAGATACAAGAGACCCAGTACTTC
size: NA; V: TRBV28; J: TRBJ2-7; D: TRBD1; CDR3: CASSLTGIHEQYF; DNA: TGTGCCAGCAGCCTGACAGGGATCCACGAGCAGTACTTC
size: NA; V: TRBV5-1; J: TRBJ2-2; D: NA; CDR3: CASSLAIRTVNTGELFF; DNA: TGCGCCAGCAGCTTGGCCATCAGGACAGTCAACACCGGGGAGCTGTTTTTT
size: NA; V: TRBV4-1; J: TRBJ1-4; D: TRBD1; CDR3: CASSPGNRGNEKLFF; DNA: TGCGCCAGCAGCCCTGGTAACAGGGGCAATGAAAAACTGTTTTTT
size: NA; V: TRBV6-4; J: TRBJ2-1; D: NA; CDR3: CASPTERDCSYNEQFF; DNA: TGTGCCAGCCCGACCGAGAGGGACTGCTCCTACAATGAGCAGTTCTTC
size: NA; V: TRBV20-1; J: TRBJ1-5; D: NA; CDR3: CSASPYQPQHF; DNA: TGCAGTGCTAGCCCCTATCAGCCCCAGCATTTT
size: NA; V: TRBV10-1; J: TRBJ2-3; D: TRBD2; CDR3: CASSERGGGTDTQYF; DNA: TGCGCCAGCAGCGAGCGGGGAGGGGGCACAGATACGCAGTATTTT
size: NA; V: TRBV20-1; J: TRBJ2-3; D: NA; CDR3: CSGHAGREYF; DNA: TGCAGTGGCCACGCCGGGAGAGAGTATTTT
size: NA; V: TRBV27; J: TRBJ1-5; D: TRBD1; CDR3: CASSLAWTGGRQPQHF; DNA: TGTGCCAGCAGTTTAGCCTGGACAGGGGGCAGGCAGCCCCAGCATTTT
size: NA; V: TRBV13; J: TRBJ2-1; D: NA; CDR3: CASLPARGLHNEQFF; DNA: TGTGCCAGTCTTCCGGCCAGGGGCCTGCACAATGAGCAGTTCTTC
size: NA; V: TRBV13; J: TRBJ2-5; D: NA; CDR3: CASSPPEESGETQYF; DNA: TGTGCCAGCAGCCCGCCTGAGGAGAGCGGAGAGACCCAGTACTTC
size: NA; V: TRBV5-4; J: TRBJ2-1; D: NA; CDR3: CASSLVGVHLYNEQFF; DNA: TGTGCCAGCAGCTTGGTCGGGGTTCACCTGTACAATGAGCAGTTCTTC
size: NA; V: TRBV5-4; J: TRBJ2-5; D: NA; CDR3: CASSGGISLETQYF; DNA: TGTGCCAGCAGTGGCGGGATCTCACTCGAGACCCAGTACTTC
size: NA; V: TRBV28; J: TRBJ1-1; D: TRBD1; CDR3: CASSLPSGGVTEAFF; DNA: TGTGCCAGCAGTTTGCCTTCAGGGGGCGTAACTGAAGCTTTCTTT
size: NA; V: TRBV30; J: TRBJ1-5; D: NA; CDR3: CAWRQGGNQPQHF; DNA: TGTGCCTGGAGACAGGGTGGCAATCAGCCCCAGCATTTT
size: few; V: TRBV4-3; J: TRBJ2-7; D: TRBD1; CDR3: CASSQAGTDRVQYF; DNA: TGCGCCAGCAGCCAAGCGGGGACGGACAGGGTGCAGTACTTC
size: few; V: TRBV5-6; J: TRBJ1-2; D: TRBD1; CDR3: CASSSTTGVDGYTF; DNA: TGTGCCAGCAGCTCCACCACAGGGGTGGATGGCTACACCTTC
size: NA; V: TRBV5-1; J: TRBJ1-1; D: NA; CDR3: CASSFRTAPNTEAFF; DNA: TGCGCCAGCAGCTTTAGGACAGCTCCGAACACTGAAGCTTTCTTT
size: NA; V: TRBV6-5; J: TRBJ2-7; D: TRBD2; CDR3: CASRELAEEYEQYF; DNA: TGTGCCAGCAGGGAACTAGCGGAGGAATACGAGCAGTACTTC
size: NA; V: TRBV7-2; J: TRBJ1-2; D: TRBD1; CDR3: CASSLRQGESGYTF; DNA: TGTGCCAGCAGCCTCAGACAGGGGGAATCCGGCTACACCTTC
size: NA; V: TRBV2; J: TRBJ2-2; D: NA; CDR3: CASSGRARNTGELFF; DNA: TGTGCCAGCAGTGGGAGGGCCAGGAACACCGGGGAGCTGTTTTTT
size: once; V: TRBV2; J: TRBJ2-2; D: NA; CDR3: CASSEMATGELFF; DNA: TGTGCCAGCAGTGAAATGGCCACCGGGGAGCTGTTTTTT
size: NA; V: TRBV23-1; J: TRBJ2-5; D: NA; CDR3: CASSQGGGETQYF; DNA: TGCGCCAGCAGTCAGGGAGGGGGGGAGACCCAGTACTTC
size: NA; V: TRBV28; J: TRBJ2-1; D: TRBD1; CDR3: CASSLSMTGNRNEQFF; DNA: TGTGCCAGCAGTTTATCAATGACAGGGAACCGCAATGAGCAGTTCTTC
size: NA; V: TRBV14; J: TRBJ2-1; D: NA; CDR3: CASSRQGGSYNEQFF; DNA: TGTGCCAGCAGCCGGCAGGGAGGTTCCTACAATGAGCAGTTCTTC
size: NA; V: TRBV5-1; J: TRBJ2-7; D: NA; CDR3: CASSLVTGSRYEQYF; DNA: TGCGCCAGCAGCTTGGTCACCGGGAGTAGGTACGAGCAGTACTTC
size: NA; V: TRBV16; J: TRBJ1-2; D: NA; CDR3: CASSHPSGVRGYGYTF; DNA: TGTGCCAGCAGCCACCCCTCAGGGGTAAGGGGCTATGGCTACACCTTC